A selection of T cell receptor beta chains follows, all from one sample in a study of cytomegalovirus exposure and HLA in healthy donors. Clones were read by immunoSEQ multiplex PCR, and TCRdb kept only the in-frame ones, dropping some. The data hold 85,000 to 120,000 clones, with around 60% observed a single time. Sequencing was performed on PBMCs. The receptor set was obtained from a human donor in good health. Both conserved end residues are part of each CDR3. A D gene is named only where the DNA matches it firmly. Part of the rows lack a size; the others show once, few, many or a class for expanded clones.

few	TRBV4-1	TRBJ1-2	TRBD1	TGCGCCAGCAGCCAACTAGGACAGGGGGCAGGTGGCTACACCTTC	CASSQLGQGAGGYTF
NA	TRBV4-1	TRBJ2-7	TRBD2	TGCGCCAGCAGCCAAATGACTAGCGGGGCATTTACATACGAGCAGTACTTC	CASSQMTSGAFTYEQYF
NA	TRBV7-9	TRBJ1-4	NA	TGTGCCAGCAGCCCCCAGGGGATGGGTGAAAAACTGTTTTTT	CASSPQGMGEKLFF
few	TRBV15	TRBJ2-7	NA	TGTGCCACCAGCAGAGATCGGGTGAAAAGCGAGCAGTACTTC	CATSRDRVKSEQYF
NA	TRBV19	TRBJ1-2	NA	TGTGCCAGTATCTGGAATAGTGGGACAAGCTATGGCTACACCTTC	CASIWNSGTSYGYTF
few	TRBV9	TRBJ2-2	NA	TGTGCCAGCAGCGTAGTAGGGGACATATACACCGGGGAGCTGTTTTTT	CASSVVGDIYTGELFF
NA	TRBV6-1	TRBJ1-2	TRBD1	TGTGCCAGCAGTGAACGGGCCCCTCCATTATTACAGGGGGTGAATGGCTACACCTTC	CASSERAPPLLQGVNGYTF
NA	TRBV7-2	TRBJ2-7	NA	TGTGCCAGCAGCTTAGGGGGCAGCCGCCAGCAGTACTTC	CASSLGGSRQQYF
NA	TRBV4-1	TRBJ1-5	TRBD1	TGCGCCAGCAGCCAAGATAGTCGGGACAGGGTAGTCAATCAGCCCCAGCATTTT	CASSQDSRDRVVNQPQHF
NA	TRBV7-9	TRBJ2-3	NA	TGTGCCAGCAGCCCTGGTCCCAGGGTCGATACGCAGTATTTT	CASSPGPRVDTQYF
NA	TRBV19	TRBJ2-1	TRBD2	TGTGCCAGTAGTCAGGGACTAGCGGGAGGCTACTACAATGAGCAGTTCTTC	CASSQGLAGGYYNEQFF
few	TRBV11-2	TRBJ2-7	TRBD2	TGTGCCAGCAGCCAGGCTAGCGGGGCCTCCTACGAGCAGTACTTC	CASSQASGASYEQYF
many	TRBV7-9	TRBJ2-1	NA	TGTGCCAGCAGCTTAGCAGCGGCTAGCCAGTACAATGAGCAGTTCTTC	CASSLAAASQYNEQFF